This entry lists 20 T cell receptor beta chains sequenced from one sample in a study of beta chain features in type 1 diabetes. No cognate antigen is known for these TCRs. Overall study results and limits: A moderate, significant TCRB CDR3 shortening appeared in type 1 diabetes across four CD4+ subsets.

What was sequenced were expressed TCRB transcripts, since all of the isolated RNA had been reverse transcribed. The protocol was immunoSEQ multiplex PCR, while the TCRdb copy is restricted to in-frame clones and leaves out a portion. The profile shows about 650,000 clones, around 12% of them singletons. The sample taken for sequencing was naive CD4+ T cells from blood. The source of these receptors is a man aged 30 to 45 with type 1 diabetes.

This rearrangement joins TRBV11-2 to TRBJ1-4; tentatively, D is TRBD1 (5 bases). In germline, CDR1 is SGHAT, CDR2 FQNNGV. Trimming cost V 2 bases and J 8 bases, with 12 bases left between them. The CDR3 sequence is 14 residues long. In DNA form, the CDR3 reads TGTGCCAGCAGCTTAATGGTCCAGGGCGAAAAACTGTTTTTT. Translation gives CASSLMVQGEKLFF.

This clone was detected only a few times. The chain uses TRBV7-9 and TRBJ2-4; a possible D gene is TRBD1 (5 bases). The CDR3 is 16 amino acids. Germline assignment: CDR1 SEHNR and CDR2 FQNEAQ (reference sequence). Trimming removed 1 base from V and 8 bases from J, with 18 bases in between. In nucleotides, the CDR3 is TGTGCCAGCAGCTTAGATCCAGGGTACTCAAATGACATTCAGTACTTC. This translates into CASSLDPGYSNDIQYF.

The rearrangement joins TRBV7-2 to TRBJ1-2, with D uncertain. The CDR3 is made up of 13 amino acids. Deletions cut 5 bases from V and 7 bases from J, with 14 bases between. The germline gives CDR1 SGHTA, CDR2 FQGNSA. The DNA for the CDR3 is TGTGCCAGCAGCCCCAGGCAAGGCGCTGGCTACACCTTC. The encoded protein is CASSPRQGAGYTF.

This clone was picked up a small number of times. The sample carries other DNA sequences with the same CDR3. The rearrangement uses TRBV28 and TRBJ1-5; 7 positions agree with TRBD1. Germline V gene data show CDR1 as MDHEN and CDR2 as SYDVKM. The CDR3 contains 13 residues. The V and J ends lost 6 bases and 1 base, in that order; junction bases with no gene match: 0. CDR3 DNA: TGTGCCAGCAGGACAGGGAGCAATCAGCCCCAGCATTTT. This encodes CASRTGSNQPQHF.

This clone came up a few times. The CDR3 sequence: CASTQTDHRRQFF. CDR3 nucleotide sequence: TGTGCCAGCACCCAGACGGACCACCGTCGGCAGTTCTTC. The rearrangement joins TRBV7-2 to TRBJ2-1; D gene unclear. The germline CDR1 and CDR2 sequences are SGHTA and FQGNSA. The CDR3 contains 13 residues. Trimming cost V 7 bases and J 12 bases, with 19 bases left between them.

This clone has just a few counts. The gene calls are TRBV27 and TRBJ1-2; D perhaps matches TRBD1 (5 bases). The CDR3 is 15 amino acids. The V gene's germline CDR1 is MNHEY and CDR2 SMNVEV (reference sequence). The ends were cut back, 3 bases at V and 2 bases at J, with 13 bases in the middle. The CDR3 region has the DNA TGTGCCAGCAGTTTCGGAGGGACCATGAACTATGGCTACACCTTC. Its translation is CASSFGGTMNYGYTF.

This clone has more than one count but fewer than ten. This sample includes further DNA sequences coding for the same CDR3. The genes are TRBV9 and TRBJ1-2, with 7 bases that match TRBD1. The CDR3 has 12 residues. Per the germline V gene, CDR1 is SGDLS and CDR2 is YYNGEE. The V and J ends lost 3 bases and 6 bases, in that order; junction bases with no gene match: 2. CDR3 nucleotides: TGTGCCAGCAGCGGACAGGGAAATGGCTACACCTTC. This gives the protein CASSGQGNGYTF. The complete variable domain, with remaining parts taken from reference TRBV9 and TRBJ1-2, reads DSGVTQTPKHLITATGQRVTLRCSPRSGDLSVYWYQQSLDQGLQFLIQYYNGEERAKGNILERFSAQQFPDLHSELNLSSLELGDSALYFCASSGQGNGYTFGSGTRLTVV.

The chain has TRBV28 and TRBJ2-7, with D possibly matching TRBD2 (7 bases). Trimming left V 7 bases short and J 3 bases short, with 13 bases between. CDR1 is MDHEN and CDR2 is SYDVKM in the germline V gene. This CDR3 region has 13 residues. The chain's CDR3 is CASKGDYYYEQYF. The DNA for the CDR3 is TGTGCCAGCAAGGGGGACTACTACTACGAGCAGTACTTC. Based on the CDR3 plus reference TRBV28 and TRBJ2-7, the full variable domain is DVKVTQSSRYLVKRTGEKVFLECVQDMDHENMFWYRQDPGLGLRLIYFSYDVKMKEKGDIPEGYSVSREKKERFSLILESASTNQTSMYLCASKGDYYYEQYFGPGTRLTVT.

The CDR3, as DNA: TGTGCCAGCTCCCTGGGGCCCAGGACAGAGACCCAGTACTTC. Its protein is CASSLGPRTETQYF. The chain combines TRBV6-6 with TRBJ2-5; weak D call: TRBD1 (5 bases). This CDR3 spans 14 amino acids. V was shortened by 8 bases and J by 4 bases, with 17 bases between the two germline ends. Germline values: CDR1 MNHNY, CDR2 SVGAGI (reference sequence).

The chain links TRBV2 to TRBJ2-3, with 9 positions matching TRBD1. The CDR3 consists of 13 residues. The V gene end was trimmed by 9 bases and the J gene end by 4 bases; junction bases not matched to a gene: 5. In germline, CDR1 is SNHLY, CDR2 FYNNEI. The CDR3 DNA sequence: TGTGCCAGTAGAACAGGGGGCGCAGATACGCAGTATTTT. It is translated as CASRTGGADTQYF.

Only a few counts were recorded for this clone. This chain links TRBV29-1 with TRBJ2-2, with D perhaps TRBD1 (5 bases). V was cut by 5 bases and J by 1 base, with 11 bases left in between. Germline V gene data show CDR1 as SQVTM and CDR2 as ANQGSEA. This CDR3 comprises 14 residues. The CDR3: CSVSDSWNTGELFF. CDR3 nucleotides: TGCAGCGTTTCAGACAGCTGGAACACCGGGGAGCTGTTTTTT.

A few counts support this clone. The V gene is TRBV9, the J gene TRBJ2-1; 8 bases are a match to TRBD2. This CDR3 spans 16 amino acids. Per the germline V gene, CDR1 is SGDLS and CDR2 is YYNGEE. J gave up 7 bases and V 0 bases, and 9 bases lay outside the gene matches. CDR3 bases: TGTGCCAGCAGCGTAGCCCCGGGGGGGCTTATAAATGAGCAGTTCTTC. Its protein product is CASSVAPGGLINEQFF.

This chain links TRBV9 with TRBJ1-6, with TRBD1 as a possible D gene (6 bases). CDR1 and CDR2 (germline): SGDLS, YYNGEE. The CDR3 contains 16 residues. V was clipped by 3 bases and J by 0 bases, with 10 bases between them. This chain's CDR3 is CASSEGVLSYNSPLHF. The CDR3 nucleotides are TGTGCCAGCAGCGAGGGGGTACTCTCCTATAATTCACCCCTCCACTTT.

The chain combines TRBV7-3 with TRBJ1-2; D remains unclear. V was pared by 1 base and J by 8 bases, with 11 bases between. CDR1 SGHTA and CDR2 FQGTGA come from the germline V gene. This CDR3 spans 13 amino acids. The CDR3 sequence is CASSLNGGRGYTF. The CDR3, as DNA: TGTGCCAGCAGCTTAAACGGCGGACGCGGCTACACCTTC.

This clone was counted a few times. V is TRBV28 and J is TRBJ2-3; D not certain. CDR3 length equals 14 residues. Per the germline V gene, CDR1 is MDHEN and CDR2 is SYDVKM. V was clipped by 7 bases and J by 5 bases, with 16 bases between them. CDR3 nucleotide sequence: TGTGCCAGCACCTATTCCCGGCCGGGAGATACGCAGTATTTT. It encodes CASTYSRPGDTQYF.

The gene calls are TRBV9 and TRBJ2-7, with 11 bases lining up with TRBD1. Germline trimming cut 4 bases from V and 5 bases from J; bases unmatched to any gene: 11. The CDR3 covers 16 residues. Per the germline V gene, CDR1 is SGDLS and CDR2 is YYNGEE. The CDR3 is CASSITGTGGVHEQYF. As DNA, the CDR3 is TGTGCCAGCAGCATTACCGGGACAGGGGGAGTCCACGAGCAGTACTTC.

The chain uses TRBV15 and TRBJ2-3, with D hard to call. Germline V gene lookup returns CDR1 LNHNV and CDR2 YYDKDF (reference sequence). The CDR3 is made up of 16 amino acids. Trimming took off 0 bases at V and 0 bases at J, with 10 bases between the two ends. CDR3 nucleotide sequence: TGTGCCACCAGCAGAGATAGGCAAGCTAGCACAGATACGCAGTATTTT. Translation: CATSRDRQASTDTQYF.

The rearrangement joins TRBV7-3 to TRBJ2-1; possibly TRBD1 or TRBD2 for D (6 bases each). Trimming removed 0 bases from V and 3 bases from J, with 21 bases in between. This CDR3 has 19 residues. Per germline, CDR1 SGHTA and CDR2 FQGTGA. The CDR3 DNA is TGTGCCAGCAGCTTAACCCCGGGCCCTGGGGGGACAAGCTACAATGAGCAGTTCTTC. Translating gives CASSLTPGPGGTSYNEQFF. The full variable domain, with the rest looked up from reference TRBV7-3 and TRBJ2-1, is GAGVSQTPSNKVTEKGKYVELRCDPISGHTALYWYRQSLGQGPEFLIYFQGTGAADDSGLPNDRFFAVRPEGSVSTLKIQRTERGDSAVYLCASSLTPGPGGTSYNEQFFGPGTRLTVL.

The V and J genes are TRBV7-9 and TRBJ2-7; 8 bases map to TRBD2. With 4 bases clipped from V and 2 bases from J, the junction kept 7 bases outside the gene matches. The CDR3 is 15 amino acids. Germline loops: CDR1 SEHNR, CDR2 FQNEAQ (reference sequence). The CDR3 protein is CASSSDGGEPYEQYF. The CDR3 DNA is TGTGCCAGCAGCTCCGACGGGGGGGAGCCCTACGAGCAGTACTTC.

J is TRBJ1-4 and V is TRBV27; possible D gene TRBD1, 6 bases. CDR1 is MNHEY and CDR2 is SMNVEV in the germline V gene (reference sequence). Trimming removed 4 bases from V and 2 bases from J, with 11 bases in between. There are 15 residues in the CDR3. CDR3 sequence (DNA): TGTGCCAGCAGTTCCAGGGGCGCGACTAATGAAAAACTGTTTTTT. Translating gives CASSSRGATNEKLFF.